Ten or more counts support the clone carrying this T cell receptor (beta chain). Antigen: not known. As it was prepared, the TCRbeta library received unique molecular identifiers. TCRdb itself ran the PCR reads through MiXCR, one entry per CDR3 protein. The sample shows hundreds of thousands of distinct CDR3 sequences, about 25% of them seen only once. The data originate from a study of T-cell reconstitution after alpha-beta-depleted transplantation in children. Study-wide findings and caveats: As was reported, about two months after transplant, alpha-beta T cells came from several hundred expanded graft clones. When one year had passed after transplant, most T-cell counts and diversity came from newly produced T cells. Some patients' high day-60 TCRbeta diversity was attributed to recipient cells surviving conditioning.

Trimming stripped 3 bases from V and 7 bases from J, with 16 bases between. The CDR3 consists of 14 residues. Germline lookup yields CDR1 DFQATT and CDR2 SNEGSKA (reference sequence). The sequence was obtained from a girl aged 2 to 9 with Fanconi anemia, due to receive a stem cell transplant. This specimen was PBMCs, taken before TCRalphabeta/CD19-depleted stem cell transplant. The V call is TRBV20-1, the J call TRBJ2-1, with D perhaps TRBD2 (6 bases). This CDR3 is CSASEYRGWNEQFF. In DNA, the CDR3 is TGCAGTGCTAGTGAATATCGGGGGTGGAATGAGCAGTTCTTC.